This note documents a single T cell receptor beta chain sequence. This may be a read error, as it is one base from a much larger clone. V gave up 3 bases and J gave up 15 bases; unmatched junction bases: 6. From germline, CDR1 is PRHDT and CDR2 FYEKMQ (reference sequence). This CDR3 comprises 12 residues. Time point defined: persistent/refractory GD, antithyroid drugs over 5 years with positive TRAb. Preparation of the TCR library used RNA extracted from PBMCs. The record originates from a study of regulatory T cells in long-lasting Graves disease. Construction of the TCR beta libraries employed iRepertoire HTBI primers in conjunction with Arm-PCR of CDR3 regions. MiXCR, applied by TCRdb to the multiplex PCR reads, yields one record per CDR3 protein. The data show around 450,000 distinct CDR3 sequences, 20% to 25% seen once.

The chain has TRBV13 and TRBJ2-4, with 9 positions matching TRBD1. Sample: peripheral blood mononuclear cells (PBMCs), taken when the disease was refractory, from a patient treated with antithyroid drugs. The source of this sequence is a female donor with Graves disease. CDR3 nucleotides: TGTGCCAGCAGCTTCTCCGGGACAGGGATGTACTTC. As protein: CASSFSGTGMYF.